This TCR beta chain was sequenced during a study of blood T cell repertoires in COVID-19. The germline V gene encodes CDR1 SNHLY and CDR2 FYNNEI. The V and J ends lost 1 base and 4 bases, in that order; junction bases with no gene match: 7. The CDR3 runs to 16 residues. Sequenced by immunoSEQ multiplex PCR; TCRdb stores in-frame clones only, minus some. This sample has around 100,000 clones; 85% occur once, and the top ten carry 9.5% to 15%. Sequenced material: peripheral blood. This chain joins TRBV2 and TRBJ1-1, with TRBD1 matching over 9 bases. The TCR was taken from a human donor in a cohort sampled during active COVID-19. CDR3 protein: CASSEVGTGRPTEAFF. Here the CDR3 DNA reads TGTGCCAGCAGTGAAGTAGGGACAGGGCGTCCCACTGAAGCTTTCTTT.